Presented here are 2 T cell receptor beta chains from one specimen sequenced in a study of blood T cell repertoires in COVID-19. Clones were sequenced by immunoSEQ multiplex PCR, and TCRdb holds only the in-frame ones, with some missing. Among some 160,000 clones, around nine tenths were seen once, and the ten largest hold 2% to 3%. The sequenced sample was peripheral blood. These receptor sequences come from a woman older than 75 with COVID-19, enrolled during active disease.

This chain links TRBV28 with TRBJ2-1, with D possibly TRBD1 on 6 matching bases. The CDR3 extends over 15 amino acids. Germline CDR1 MDHEN, CDR2 SYDVKM. Trimming took 2 bases from V and 10 from J, leaving 18 bases between them. CDR3 sequence (DNA): TGTGCCAGCAGTTTAACCGGGACACCGATGTCGGAGCAGTTCTTC. Amino acid sequence: CASSLTGTPMSEQFF. Complete variable domain (other parts from reference TRBV28 and TRBJ2-1): DVKVTQSSRYLVKRTGEKVFLECVQDMDHENMFWYRQDPGLGLRLIYFSYDVKMKEKGDIPEGYSVSREKKERFSLILESASTNQTSMYLCASSLTGTPMSEQFFGPGTRLTVL.

This chain connects TRBV28 to TRBJ2-3; 8 bases line up with TRBD2. The V and J ends lost 10 bases and 0 bases, in that order; junction bases with no gene match: 12. The CDR3 covers 16 residues. The germline V gene encodes CDR1 MDHEN and CDR2 SYDVKM. The CDR3 region is CAIDATSGTSTDTQYF. CDR3 in DNA: TGTGCCATCGACGCAACTAGCGGAACTAGCACAGATACGCAGTATTTT.